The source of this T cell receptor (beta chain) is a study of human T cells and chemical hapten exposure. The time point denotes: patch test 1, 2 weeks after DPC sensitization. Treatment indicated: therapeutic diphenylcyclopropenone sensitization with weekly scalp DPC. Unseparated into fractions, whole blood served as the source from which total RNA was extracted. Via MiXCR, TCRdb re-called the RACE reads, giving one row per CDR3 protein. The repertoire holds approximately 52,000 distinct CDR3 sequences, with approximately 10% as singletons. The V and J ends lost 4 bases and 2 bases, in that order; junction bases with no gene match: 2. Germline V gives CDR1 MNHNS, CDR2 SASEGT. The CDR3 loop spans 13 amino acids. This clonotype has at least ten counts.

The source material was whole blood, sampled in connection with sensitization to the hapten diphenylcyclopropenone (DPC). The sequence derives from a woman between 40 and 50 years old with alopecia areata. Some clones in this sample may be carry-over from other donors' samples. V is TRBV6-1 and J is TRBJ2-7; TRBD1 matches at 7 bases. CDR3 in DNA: TGTGCCAGCAGTGTAGACAGGGCCTACGAGCAGTACTTC. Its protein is CASSVDRAYEQYF.